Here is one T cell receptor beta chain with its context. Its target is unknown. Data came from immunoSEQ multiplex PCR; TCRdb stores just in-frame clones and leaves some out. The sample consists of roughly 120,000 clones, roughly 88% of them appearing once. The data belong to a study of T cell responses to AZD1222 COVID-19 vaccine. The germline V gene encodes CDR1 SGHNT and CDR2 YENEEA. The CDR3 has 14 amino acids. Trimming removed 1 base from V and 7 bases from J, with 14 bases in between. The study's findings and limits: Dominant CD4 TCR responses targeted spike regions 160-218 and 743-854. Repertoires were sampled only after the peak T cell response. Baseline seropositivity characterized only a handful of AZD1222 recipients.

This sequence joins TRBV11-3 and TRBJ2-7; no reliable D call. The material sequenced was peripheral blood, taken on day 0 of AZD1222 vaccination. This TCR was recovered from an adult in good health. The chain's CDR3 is CASSLVGELGEQYF. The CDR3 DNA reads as TGTGCCAGCAGCTTAGTTGGGGAATTGGGAGAGCAGTACTTC.